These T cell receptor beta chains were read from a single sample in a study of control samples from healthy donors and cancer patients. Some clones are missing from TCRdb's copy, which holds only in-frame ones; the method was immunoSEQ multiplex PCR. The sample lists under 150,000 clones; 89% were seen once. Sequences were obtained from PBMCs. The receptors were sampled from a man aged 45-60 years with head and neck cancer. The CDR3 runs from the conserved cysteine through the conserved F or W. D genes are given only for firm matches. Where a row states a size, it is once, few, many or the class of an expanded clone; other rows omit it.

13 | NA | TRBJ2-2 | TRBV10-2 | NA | TGCGCCAGCAGGACCTCTAGGGTCGGGGAGCTGTTTTTT | CASRTSRVGELFF
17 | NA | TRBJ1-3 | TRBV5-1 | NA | TGCGCCAGCAGCTTGGGTTTCGGCACCGGCTCTGGAAACACCATATATTTT | CASSLGFGTGSGNTIYF
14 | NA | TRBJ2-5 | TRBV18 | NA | TGTGCCAGCTCACCACCGGCGGTAGTGGAGACCCAGTACTTC | CASSPPAVVETQYF
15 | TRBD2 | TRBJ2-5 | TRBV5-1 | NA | TGCGCCAGCAGTCTCGGACTAGCGGCCCAAGAGACCCAGTACTTC | CASSLGLAAQETQYF
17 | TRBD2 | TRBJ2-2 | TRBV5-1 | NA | TGCGCCAGCAGCCAAGGGACTAGCGGGAGGAACACCGGGGAGCTGTTTTTT | CASSQGTSGRNTGELFF
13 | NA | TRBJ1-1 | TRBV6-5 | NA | TGTGCCAGCAGTTATTGGAGGGACACTGAAGCTTTCTTT | CASSYWRDTEAFF
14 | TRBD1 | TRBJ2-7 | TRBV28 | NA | TGTGCCAGCAGTCTCGGGACAGGGAACTACGAGCAGTACTTC | CASSLGTGNYEQYF
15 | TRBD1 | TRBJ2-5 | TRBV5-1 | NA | TGCGCCAGCAGTCGTGATACAGGGGGCAGGGAGACCCAGTACTTC | CASSRDTGGRETQYF
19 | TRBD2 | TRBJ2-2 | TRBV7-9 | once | TGTGCCAGCAGCTCCCGAGAAGTGACTAGCGGGAGTCCTATCGGGGAGCTGTTTTTT | CASSSREVTSGSPIGELFF
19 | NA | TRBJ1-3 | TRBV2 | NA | TGTGCCAGCAGTGTTCCCCCTGGGTCGGGCAGACACTCTGGAAACACCATATATTTT | CASSVPPGSGRHSGNTIYF
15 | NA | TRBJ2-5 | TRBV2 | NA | TGTGCCAGCAGTGAATTGTTCGGTTCGTCGAAGACCCAGTACTTC | CASSELFGSSKTQYF
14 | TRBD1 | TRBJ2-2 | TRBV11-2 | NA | TGTGCCAGCAGCCTGGACAGGTCTGGCGGGGAGCTGTTTTTT | CASSLDRSGGELFF
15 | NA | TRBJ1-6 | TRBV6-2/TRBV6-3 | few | TGTGCCAGCAGTTACTCGATAACCAGAAATTCACCCCTCCACTTT | CASSYSITRNSPLHF
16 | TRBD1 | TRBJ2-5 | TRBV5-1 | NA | TGCGCCAGCAGCCCCTCGGGACAGGGGGCCCAAGAGACCCAGTACTTC | CASSPSGQGAQETQYF
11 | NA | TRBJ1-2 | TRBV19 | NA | TGTGCCAGTAGTGCCAACTATGGCTACACCTTC | CASSANYGYTF
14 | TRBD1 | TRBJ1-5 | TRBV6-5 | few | TGTGCCAGCATAGAGACAGGGGGCAATCAGCCCCAGCATTTT | CASIETGGNQPQHF
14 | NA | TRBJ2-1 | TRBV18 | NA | TGTGCCAGCTCACCACTGCGAGAGGGCAGGAGCCAGTTCTTC | CASSPLREGRSQFF